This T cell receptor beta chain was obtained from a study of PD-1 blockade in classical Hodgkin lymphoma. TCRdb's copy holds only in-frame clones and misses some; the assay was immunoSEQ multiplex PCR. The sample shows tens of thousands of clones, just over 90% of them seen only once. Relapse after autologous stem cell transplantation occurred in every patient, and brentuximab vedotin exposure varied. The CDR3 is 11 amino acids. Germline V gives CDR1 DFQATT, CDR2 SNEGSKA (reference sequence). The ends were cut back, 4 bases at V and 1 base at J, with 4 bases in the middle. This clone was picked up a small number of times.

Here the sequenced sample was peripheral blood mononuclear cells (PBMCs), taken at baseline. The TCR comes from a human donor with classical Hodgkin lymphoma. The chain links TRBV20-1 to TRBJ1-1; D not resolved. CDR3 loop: CSATGNTEAFF. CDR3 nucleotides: TGCAGTGCTACAGGGAACACTGAAGCTTTCTTT.